This TCR beta chain was identified in a study of T cells in Graves' hyperthyroidism and ophthalmopathy. Broader study findings: Model output signaled ophthalmopathy a median roughly 6.1 months ahead of onset. Most expanded thyroid clonotypes above 0.001 recurred in blood. From stable hyperthyroidism, ophthalmopathy was set apart by a 13 V-J model.

This clonotype came up a few times. Its specificity is not known. Amplification yielded TCR beta CDR3 regions, with RNA transcripts as the source. The HTBI primer set drove a first-round RT-PCR of the TCR CDR3. Each CDR3 protein gets one entry after TCRdb re-called the multiplex PCR reads with MiXCR. The table lists around 500,000 distinct CDR3 sequences, 15% to 20% of them singletons. Germline values: CDR1 MDHEN, CDR2 SYDVKM. The germline V and J ends were trimmed by 2 bases and 10 bases, with 20 bases remaining between them. The length of the CDR3 is 16 residues. This receptor was identified in a woman in her twenties or thirties with Graves' ophthalmopathy. V usage is TRBV28 and J usage is TRBJ1-4, with D possibly being TRBD1 (5 bases). Sequencing was carried out using blood. Here the CDR3 DNA reads TGTGCCAGCAGTTTAAATCAAATGGGGGTAGAGGTAAAACTGTTTTTT. Translating it yields CASSLNQMGVEVKLFF.